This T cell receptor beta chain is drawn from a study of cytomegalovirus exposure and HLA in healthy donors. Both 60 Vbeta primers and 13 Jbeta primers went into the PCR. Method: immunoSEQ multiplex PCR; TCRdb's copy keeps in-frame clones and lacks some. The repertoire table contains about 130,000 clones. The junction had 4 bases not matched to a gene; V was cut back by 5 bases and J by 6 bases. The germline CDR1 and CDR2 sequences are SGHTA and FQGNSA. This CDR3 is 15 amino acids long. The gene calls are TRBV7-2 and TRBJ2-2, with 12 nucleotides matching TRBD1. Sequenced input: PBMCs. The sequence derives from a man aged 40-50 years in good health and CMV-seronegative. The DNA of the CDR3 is TGTGCCAGCAGCGCGGGACAGGGGGCGGCCGGGGAGCTGTTTTTT. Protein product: CASSAGQGAAGELFF.